A selection of T cell receptor beta chains follows, all from one sample in a study of blood T cell repertoires in COVID-19. Profiling relied on immunoSEQ multiplex PCR, and the TCRdb table lists in-frame clones only, not all of them. The sample yields about 120,000 clones, roughly three quarters seen once. The sequencing input was peripheral blood. The receptor source for this set is a woman aged 70-85 years with acute or convalescent COVID-19. CDR3s leave out the opening cysteine and the closing phenylalanine or tryptophan. D genes are given only for firm matches.

J gene,D gene,V gene,CDR3 protein
TRBJ2-7,-,TRBV4-1,ASSQGGRGPYEQY
TRBJ2-3,-,TRBV6-2/TRBV6-3,ASSYSERNTDTQY
TRBJ2-5,TRBD2,TRBV18,ASSPRAGVPETQY
TRBJ2-5,-,TRBV7-6,ASSQQEGETQY
TRBJ2-4,-,TRBV28,ASSLGQLLAKNIQY
TRBJ1-1,TRBD1,TRBV7-9,ASSPMTGQTEAF
TRBJ2-5,-,TRBV5-6,ASSLSDSAGQETQY
TRBJ2-5,-,TRBV27,ASSLRADPSYKKY
TRBJ1-2,-,TRBV7-2,ASSNTGSPYGYT
TRBJ1-2,-,TRBV3-1/TRBV3-2,ASSPQGAGYT
TRBJ2-7,TRBD2,TRBV5-1,ASSRLAGGREQY
TRBJ1-1,-,TRBV29-1,SVVGQGGTEAF
TRBJ1-5,-,TRBV28,ASSLYSGFSNQPQH
TRBJ2-3,-,TRBV12-3/TRBV12-4,ASSIPGTDTQY
TRBJ1-4,-,TRBV6-5,ASNRQVNEKLF
TRBJ1-2,-,TRBV6-5,ASIKGDTLNYGYT
TRBJ2-7,TRBD1,TRBV7-2,ASSFSPDRAYEQY
TRBJ2-1,TRBD2,TRBV7-8,ASSPFRLAGGYEQF
TRBJ1-1,TRBD1,TRBV5-1,ASSLVGWDRGAITEAF
TRBJ1-2,-,TRBV27,ASSQTVNYGYT
TRBJ1-1,-,TRBV7-9,ASSLRADSTEAF
TRBJ2-7,-,TRBV7-9,ASSSTGLKHEQY
TRBJ2-1,TRBD1,TRBV5-1,ASSLTGESYNEQF
TRBJ1-3,-,TRBV30,AWSEMLGSGNTIY
TRBJ2-7,TRBD1,TRBV6-5,ASSYTGTGGSYEQY
TRBJ2-7,TRBD2,TRBV5-6,ASSPVAGGLYEQY
TRBJ1-5,TRBD1,TRBV6-5,ASRTGGDNQPQH
TRBJ2-5,TRBD1,TRBV2,ASRAGQGQETQY
TRBJ2-7,-,TRBV4-2,ASSQEQLAANEQY
TRBJ1-1,-,TRBV5-1,ASSPGRGHLGTEAF
TRBJ2-5,TRBD2,TRBV5-4,ASSSRTSGRGETQY
TRBJ1-1,-,TRBV3-1/TRBV3-2,ASSYGIRTMNTEAF
TRBJ2-7,-,TRBV7-8,ASSLGEGLGQY
TRBJ2-7,TRBD2,TRBV20-1,SAERGGEQY
TRBJ1-1,-,TRBV29-1,SVARKKNTEAF
TRBJ1-4,-,TRBV9,ASSATGFLNEKLF
TRBJ2-1,-,TRBV6-5,ASSYSRYSYNEQF
TRBJ2-5,TRBD1,TRBV28,ASSPGQNSQETQY
TRBJ2-2,-,TRBV7-2,ASSFGRGAGELF
TRBJ2-3,TRBD2,TRBV6-6,ASSYSRLAGGTAQY
TRBJ1-6,-,TRBV19,ASTENRAQNSPLH
TRBJ1-1,-,TRBV6-1,ASSEDVGAF
TRBJ2-4,-,TRBV7-2,ASTGPGSDIQY
TRBJ2-3,TRBD1,TRBV6-4,ASSDSGGTGGGTDTQY
TRBJ2-5,TRBD2,TRBV6-1,ASSESGNRPGETQY
TRBJ2-4,-,TRBV21-1,ASSKRDTILAGGAKNIQY
TRBJ2-5,TRBD2,TRBV10-3,AISALAGGLETQY
TRBJ2-7,-,TRBV11-2,ASSPDRTYEQY
TRBJ2-7,-,TRBV12-3/TRBV12-4,ASSPSVEQY
TRBJ1-2,TRBD1,TRBV27,ASSPEGARGYT
TRBJ1-6,TRBD1,TRBV7-8,ASSPWPDRKDSPLH